This passage covers 30 T cell receptor beta chains from one sample sequenced in a study of OX40 agonist ivuxolimab in advanced cancers. The method was immunoSEQ multiplex PCR; TCRdb's version includes in-frame clones alone and lacks a portion of them. The table has some 74,000 clones, 85% seen once. Sequenced here: CD4+ or CD8+ T cells sorted from blood, sampled in a trial of the OX40 agonist ivuxolimab. The receptors were sampled from an adult with an advanced solid tumor such as melanoma, head and neck, liver or kidney cancer.

The chain links TRBV7-3 to TRBJ2-3, with D maybe TRBD2 (6 bases). CDR3 length: 16 residues. Deletions cut 2 bases from V and 0 bases from J, with 12 bases between. Germline lookup yields CDR1 SGHTA and CDR2 FQGTGA. The CDR3 DNA is TGTGCCAGCAGCTTATTTGCGGGAAGCAGCACAGATACGCAGTATTTT. Its protein product is CASSLFAGSSTDTQYF.

In the case of this clone: The germline gene is not matched at one end of the junction; a read error may be the cause. The chain couples TRBV5-1 to TRBJ1-2; no definite D call. Germline lookup yields CDR1 SGHRS and CDR2 YFSETQ. This CDR3 comprises 14 residues. The DNA of the CDR3 is TGCGCCAGCAGCTTGGCGGCCAGCTACTATGGCTACACTTTC. Translated: CASSLAASYYGYTF.

This clone was detected once. The rearrangement joins TRBV25-1 to TRBJ2-7; D is perhaps TRBD1 or TRBD2 (5 bases each). The CDR3 consists of 15 residues. V was clipped by 4 bases and J by 1 base, with 14 bases between them. The germline CDR1 and CDR2 sequences are MGHDK and SYGVNS. CDR3 nucleotide sequence: TGTGCCAGCAGTGTGACCGGGACGGGTTCCTACGAGCAGTACTTC. It yields the protein CASSVTGTGSYEQYF.

The chain joins TRBV7-9 to TRBJ1-1; 8 bases agree with TRBD1. This CDR3 region has 14 residues. After removal of 10 bases from V and 6 bases from J, the junction contained 13 bases not matched to a gene. From germline, CDR1 is SEHNR and CDR2 FQNEAQ (reference sequence). The CDR3 sequence: CAIPSVAGGSEAFF. The CDR3 DNA reads as TGTGCCATCCCCTCCGTGGCAGGGGGCTCTGAAGCTTTCTTT.

In DNA form, the CDR3 reads TGCGCCAGCAGGCCCGGGACAAGGGTACCCTACGAGCAGTACTTC. Its protein product is CASRPGTRVPYEQYF. V and J are TRBV5-1 and TRBJ2-7, with D possibly TRBD1 on 6 matching bases. Germline loops: CDR1 SGHRS, CDR2 YFSETQ. Trimming took off 5 bases at V and 2 bases at J, with 17 bases between the two ends. CDR3 length equals 15 residues.

The V gene is TRBV7-2, the J gene TRBJ2-1; D uncertain. Germline V gene sequence: CDR1 SGHTA, CDR2 FQGNSA. The ends were cut back, 3 bases at V and 3 bases at J, with 6 bases in the middle. The CDR3 length is 13 residues. The CDR3 loop is CASSFTNYNEQFF. The CDR3 DNA reads as TGTGCCAGCAGCTTCACAAACTACAATGAGCAGTTCTTC. Variable domain in full (rest from reference TRBV7-2 and TRBJ2-1): GAGVSQSPSNKVTEKGKDVELRCDPISGHTALYWYRQSLGQGLEFLIYFQGNSAPDKSGLPSDRFSAERTGGSVSTLTIQRTQQEDSAVYLCASSFTNYNEQFFGPGTRLTVL.

A single count supports this clone. This sequence joins TRBV5-1 and TRBJ2-3; D remains unclear. V was pared by 3 bases and J by 4 bases, with 12 bases between. This CDR3 has 14 amino acids. CDR1 is SGHRS and CDR2 is YFSETQ in the germline V gene. The CDR3, as DNA: TGCGCCAGCAGCTCTAGGGCGGCATCAGATACGCAGTATTTT. This translates into CASSSRAASDTQYF.

The rearrangement links TRBV7-2 to TRBJ2-5; D remains ambiguous. Germline CDR1 is SGHTA and CDR2 is FQGNSA. The CDR3 sequence is 12 residues long. Between the trimmed V and J ends, which lost 0 bases and 5 bases, there was a span of 4 bases. CDR3 amino acids: CASSLARETQYF. The CDR3 DNA follows: TGTGCCAGCAGCTTAGCACGCGAGACCCAGTACTTC.

This chain's CDR3 is CASSYGGEDSPLHF. CDR3 nucleotide sequence: TGCGCCAGCAGCTATGGGGGAGAGGATTCACCCCTCCACTTT. The chain has TRBV5-1 and TRBJ1-6, with a weak D call TRBD1 (5 bases). Per the germline V gene, CDR1 is SGHRS and CDR2 is YFSETQ. The CDR3 has 14 amino acids. The V gene lost 3 bases and the J gene lost 8 bases, with 12 bases spanning the gap.

The chain carries TRBV30 and TRBJ1-3; D possibly corresponds to TRBD1 (6 bases). The germline CDR1 and CDR2 sequences are GTSNPN and SVGIG (reference sequence). Trimming cost V 2 bases and J 0 bases, with 17 bases left between them. CDR3 size: 17 residues. Here the CDR3 DNA reads TGTGCCTGGAGTACGGACAGAACTAGCCACTCTGGAAACACCATATATTTT. This translates into CAWSTDRTSHSGNTIYF.

The rearrangement uses TRBV4-3 and TRBJ2-5, with 8 bases matching TRBD2. The germline CDR1 and CDR2 sequences are LGHNA and YSLEER. J was trimmed by 4 bases and V by 1 base; bases with no gene match: 5. The CDR3 consists of 15 residues. CDR3 protein: CASSQGDGGGETQYF. The CDR3 DNA sequence: TGCGCCAGCAGCCAAGGTGACGGGGGGGGAGAGACCCAGTACTTC.

This clone was seen a handful of times. The chain has TRBV4-2 and TRBJ1-6; weak D call: TRBD1 (6 bases). Trimming removed 4 bases at V and 11 bases at J, with 15 bases between. The CDR3 runs 14 residues. Germline V gene lookup returns CDR1 LGHNA and CDR2 YNFKEQ. In DNA form, the CDR3 reads TGTGCCAGCAGCCCCGGACAGATCTTGACACCCCTCCACTTT. It translates to CASSPGQILTPLHF.

The chain joins TRBV2 to TRBJ2-3, with unresolved D. This CDR3 is built from 14 residues. The V gene's germline CDR1 is SNHLY and CDR2 FYNNEI. V was clipped by 7 bases and J by 0 bases, with 11 bases between them. The CDR3 coding sequence is TGTGCCAGCACCCGAGTTACTAGCACAGATACGCAGTATTTT. Translated, it gives CASTRVTSTDTQYF.

CDR3 sequence reads: CAWSVTQGAAFF. In DNA, the CDR3 is TGTGCCTGGAGCGTAACACAGGGAGCGGCTTTCTTT. The genes are TRBV30 and TRBJ1-1; TRBD1 might be the D (6 bases). The CDR3 is 12 residues long. Per the germline V gene, CDR1 is GTSNPN and CDR2 is SVGIG (reference sequence). V shed 3 bases and J shed 11 bases, with 16 bases lying between them.

The rearrangement uses TRBV30 and TRBJ1-4; 8 nucleotides agree with TRBD1. The CDR3 is made up of 15 amino acids. From germline, CDR1 is GTSNPN and CDR2 SVGIG (reference sequence). V shed 3 bases, J shed 4 bases, and the junction held 7 bases outside the gene matches. The CDR3 loop reads CAWRPGQEYNEKLFF. The DNA of the CDR3 is TGTGCCTGGAGACCGGGACAGGAGTATAATGAAAAACTGTTTTTT.

This clone came up a few times. V and J are TRBV6-6 and TRBJ1-5; D is ambiguous. CDR3 size: 14 residues. V was pared by 2 bases and J by 6 bases, with 11 bases between. Looked up from germline, CDR1 is MNHNY and CDR2 is SVGAGI (reference sequence). CDR3 amino acids: CASSYGRTGQPQHF. The CDR3 nucleotides read TGTGCCAGCAGTTACGGTCGAACGGGTCAGCCCCAGCATTTT.

The rearrangement joins TRBV5-5 to TRBJ1-4; no definite D call. This CDR3 is built from 14 residues. The germline V gene encodes CDR1 SGHKS and CDR2 YYEKEE (reference sequence). Trimming shortened V by 2 bases and J by 3 bases, and 8 bases separated the two germline ends. This CDR3 is CASSFSGANEKLFF. The CDR3 DNA reads TGTGCCAGCAGCTTCTCTGGGGCTAATGAAAAACTGTTTTTT.

The chain has TRBV28 and TRBJ1-1; 7 bases map to TRBD1. Per the germline V gene, CDR1 is MDHEN and CDR2 is SYDVKM. The CDR3 has 15 residues. With V trimmed by 1 base and J by 5 bases, 7 bases remained unmatched. The chain's CDR3 is CASSLYRQGGTEAFF. In DNA form, the CDR3 reads TGTGCCAGCAGTTTATATAGGCAGGGGGGGACTGAAGCTTTCTTT.

Details on this clone: Distinct nucleotide sequences in the sample also encode this CDR3. J is TRBJ1-1 and V is TRBV28; possible D gene TRBD1, 5 bases. This CDR3 contains 12 residues. The V gene lost 3 bases and the J gene lost 5 bases, with 7 bases spanning the gap. In germline, CDR1 is MDHEN, CDR2 SYDVKM. CDR3: CASSLRGTEAFF. The CDR3 nucleotides read TGTGCCAGCAGTTTGAGGGGAACTGAAGCTTTCTTT.

This clone was found once. J is TRBJ1-3 and V is TRBV5-1; D call uncertain. Germline lookup yields CDR1 SGHRS and CDR2 YFSETQ. The CDR3 loop spans 16 amino acids. V lost 2 bases, J lost 4 bases, and 16 bases lay in between. This CDR3 reads CASSLDAPGLGNTIYF. CDR3 bases: TGCGCCAGCAGCTTAGATGCCCCGGGATTGGGAAACACCATATATTTT.

The J gene is TRBJ1-2, the V gene TRBV7-2; D is ambiguous. Germline V gives CDR1 SGHTA, CDR2 FQGNSA. The CDR3 consists of 13 residues. Trimming took off 1 base at V and 3 bases at J, with 6 bases between the two ends. CDR3 sequence reads: CASSLEGYYGYTF. CDR3 nucleotides: TGTGCCAGCAGCTTAGAGGGTTACTATGGCTACACCTTC.

V and J are TRBV7-9 and TRBJ2-1, with 8 bases lining up with TRBD2. The V and J ends lost 3 bases and 7 bases, in that order; junction bases with no gene match: 8. This CDR3 has 15 residues. Germline V gene lookup returns CDR1 SEHNR and CDR2 FQNEAQ (reference sequence). The CDR3 DNA sequence: TGTGCCAGCAGCTTCGCGTCGGGGGGGCCGAATGAGCAGTTCTTC. It specifies CASSFASGGPNEQFF.

This chain links TRBV30 with TRBJ1-1; D is undetermined. V lost 6 bases and J lost 4, with 18 bases in between. Germline CDR1 and CDR2: GTSNPN and SVGIG (reference sequence). This CDR3 has 14 amino acids. The CDR3 sequence: CACTVWSVGTEAFF. In DNA form, the CDR3 reads TGTGCCTGCACGGTTTGGTCCGTGGGCACTGAAGCTTTCTTT.

The gene calls are TRBV1 and TRBJ2-5. TRBV1 is a known pseudogene. This CDR3 comprises 15 residues. Here the CDR3 reads CTSSLPRDPQETQYF. The CDR3 DNA follows: TGCACCAGCAGCCTCCCCCGGGACCCGCAAGAGACCCAGTACTTC.

V usage is TRBV27 and J usage is TRBJ1-1; D unresolved. Germline lookup yields CDR1 MNHEY and CDR2 SMNVEV (reference sequence). This CDR3 has 15 residues. The V end lost 3 bases, the J end lost 5 bases, and 16 bases lay between the germline ends. The chain's CDR3 is CASSFRTARSTEAFF. The CDR3 DNA sequence: TGTGCCAGCAGTTTCCGGACGGCCAGGAGTACTGAAGCTTTCTTT.

CDR3 sequence reads: CSAARGTSGGGQETQYF. CDR3 coding DNA: TGCAGCGCGGCCCGTGGGACTAGCGGGGGAGGGCAAGAGACCCAGTACTTC. The V call is TRBV29-1, the J call TRBJ2-5; 14 positions agree with TRBD2. The CDR3 has 17 amino acids. Looked up from germline, CDR1 is SQVTM and CDR2 is ANQGSEA. Trimming cost V 7 bases and J 2 bases; bases outside gene matches: 12. The full variable domain, its missing parts supplied by reference TRBV29-1 and TRBJ2-5, is SAVISQKPSRDICQRGTSLTIQCQVDSQVTMMFWYRQQPGQSLTLIATANQGSEATYESGFVIDKFPISRPNLTFSTLTVSNMSPEDSSIYLCSAARGTSGGGQETQYFGPGTRLLVL.

The V call is TRBV12-5, the J call TRBJ1-1; TRBD1 matches 8 bases. The V gene's germline CDR1 is LGHNT and CDR2 FRNRAP. CDR3 length: 16 residues. The trim removed 1 base at V and 7 bases at J, leaving 11 bases unmatched. DNA of the CDR3: TGTGCTAGTGGTTTGGAGGTGGGTCAGGGGGCAAATGAAGCTTTCTTT. Residues: CASGLEVGQGANEAFF.

This clone showed up just a few times. CDR3 amino acids: CASSQGASSGNTIYF. The CDR3 bases are TGTGCCAGCAGCCAAGGGGCAAGCTCTGGAAACACCATATATTTT. This chain connects TRBV4-2 to TRBJ1-3; D is undetermined. The CDR3 covers 15 residues. V lost 1 base to trimming and J lost 0 bases, with 7 bases between them. CDR1 is LGHNA and CDR2 is YNFKEQ in the germline V gene.

This sequence joins TRBV6-5 and TRBJ2-5; D gene ambiguous. The CDR3 has 14 residues. Germline V lookup: CDR1 MNHEY, CDR2 SVGAGI. The V and J ends lost 0 bases and 5 bases respectively, with 10 bases between them. The CDR3 sequence is CASSYSRRAETQYF. Here the CDR3 DNA reads TGTGCCAGCAGTTACTCGAGAAGGGCGGAGACCCAGTACTTC.

The chain is built from TRBV7-3 and TRBJ2-7; TRBD2 agrees at 10 bases. CDR1 and CDR2 (germline): SGHTA, FQGTGA. The CDR3 contains 14 residues. V was clipped by 1 base and J by 7 bases; unmatched bases: 4. The CDR3 bases are TGTGCCAGCAGCTTAAGCGGTAGCGGGAGGGAGCAGTACTTC. Encoded protein: CASSLSGSGREQYF.